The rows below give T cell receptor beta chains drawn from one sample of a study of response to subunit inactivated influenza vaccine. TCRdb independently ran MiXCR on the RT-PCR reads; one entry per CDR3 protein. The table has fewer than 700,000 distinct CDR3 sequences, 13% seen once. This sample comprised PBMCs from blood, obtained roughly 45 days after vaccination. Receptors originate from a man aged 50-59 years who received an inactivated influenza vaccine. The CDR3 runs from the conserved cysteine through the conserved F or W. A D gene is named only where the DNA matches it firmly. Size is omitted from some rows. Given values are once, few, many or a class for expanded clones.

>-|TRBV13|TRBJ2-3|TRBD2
TGTGCCAGCAGCTTGACTAGCGGGAGGGCCAAGGCAGATACGCAGTATTTT
CASSLTSGRAKADTQYF
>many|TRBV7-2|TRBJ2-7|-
TGTGCCAGCAGCCCACGGGAAGGCAACTACGAGCAGTACTTC
CASSPREGNYEQYF
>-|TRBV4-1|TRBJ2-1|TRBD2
TGCGCCAGCAGCCAAGTGCGGGAGCATGAGCAGTTCTTC
CASSQVREHEQFF
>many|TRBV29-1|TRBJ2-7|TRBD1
TGCAGCGTTGAGGGACAGAAGAACGGGCAGTACTTC
CSVEGQKNGQYF
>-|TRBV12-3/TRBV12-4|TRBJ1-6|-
TGTGCCAGCAGGAAGGAGGAAGCAAGAGGTTCACCCCTCCACTTT
CASRKEEARGSPLHF
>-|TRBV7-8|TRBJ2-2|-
TGTGCCAGCAGCTTAAGGAGGTTGTTGGGACTTCCCACCGGGGAGCTGTTTTTT
CASSLRRLLGLPTGELFF
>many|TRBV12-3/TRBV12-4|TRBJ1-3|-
TGTGCCAGCAGCCAAGTTAGCTCTGGAAACACCATATATTTT
CASSQVSSGNTIYF
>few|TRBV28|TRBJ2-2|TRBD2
TGTGCCAGCAGTTCTACTGGGACTAGCGACACCGGGGAGCTGTTTTTT
CASSSTGTSDTGELFF
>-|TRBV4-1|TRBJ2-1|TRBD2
TGCGCCAGCAGCCAAGGGGCACTAGCGGGGGGGCGGGGTAAGCAGTTCTTC
CASSQGALAGGRGKQFF
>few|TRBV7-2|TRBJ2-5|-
TGTGCCAGCAGCTTTAGGAGGGCCCAAGAGACCCAGTACTTC
CASSFRRAQETQYF
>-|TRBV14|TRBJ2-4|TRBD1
TGTGCCAGCAGCCAAGCCCGCGGACAGGGGAATAGAAACATTCAGTACTTC
CASSQARGQGNRNIQYF
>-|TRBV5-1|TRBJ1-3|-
TGCGCCAGCAGCTTGGGGACCGATGGAAACACCATATATTTT
CASSLGTDGNTIYF
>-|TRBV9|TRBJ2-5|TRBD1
TGTGCCAGCAGCCGGGGACAGGGACATGAGACCCAGTACTTC
CASSRGQGHETQYF
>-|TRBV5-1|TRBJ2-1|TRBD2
TGCGCCAGCAGCGCCCGGACTAGCGGGGGGGGCTACAATGAGCAGTTCTTC
CASSARTSGGGYNEQFF
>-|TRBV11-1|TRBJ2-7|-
TGTGCCAGCAGCTTCTTGGGCCTTTTCTACGAGCAGTACTTC
CASSFLGLFYEQYF
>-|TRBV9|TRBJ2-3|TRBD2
TGTGCCAGCAGCGCTCATAGCGGGGCTAGCACAGATACGCAGTATTTT
CASSAHSGASTDTQYF
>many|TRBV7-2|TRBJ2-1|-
TGTGCCAGCAATATATGGGGGCGGGGCAGCTCCTACAATGAGCAGTTCTTC
CASNIWGRGSSYNEQFF
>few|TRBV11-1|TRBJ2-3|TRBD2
TGTGCCAGCAGCTTACCCTCGCCACTAGCGGGCAACACAGATACGCAGTATTTT
CASSLPSPLAGNTDTQYF
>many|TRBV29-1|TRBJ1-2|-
TGCAGCGACCAGGGGTATTCTGGCTACACCTTC
CSDQGYSGYTF
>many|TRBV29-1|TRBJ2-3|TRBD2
TGCAGCGTTGCGGGACTAGCGACAGATACGCAGTATTTT
CSVAGLATDTQYF
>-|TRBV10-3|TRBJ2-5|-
TGTGCCATCAGTACTAGCTTACAAGAGACCCAGTACTTC
CAISTSLQETQYF
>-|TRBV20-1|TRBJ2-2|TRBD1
TGCAGTGCTATCGGACAGGGGCGCACCGGGGAGCTGTTTTTT
CSAIGQGRTGELFF
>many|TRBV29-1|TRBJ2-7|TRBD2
TGCAGCGTTCTGACTAGCGTCGGCTACGAGCAGTACTTC
CSVLTSVGYEQYF
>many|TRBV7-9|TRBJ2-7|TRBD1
TGTGCCAGCAGCTTAGTTGGGCCAGACAGGGACTACGAGCAGTACTTC
CASSLVGPDRDYEQYF
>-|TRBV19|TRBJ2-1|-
TGTGCCAGTAGTGCGGGGTCACCCCCAGGCAATGAGCAGTTCTTC
CASSAGSPPGNEQFF
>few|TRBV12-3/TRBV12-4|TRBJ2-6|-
TGTGCCAGCAGTTTTAAGGTCCCTTACATAGGAGGGTTTGACTCTGGGGCCAACGTCCTGACTTTC
CASSFKVPYIGGFDSGANVLTF
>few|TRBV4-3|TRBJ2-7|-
TGCGCCAGCAGCCAAGATGGAACTGGAGGTAACGAGCAGTACTTC
CASSQDGTGGNEQYF
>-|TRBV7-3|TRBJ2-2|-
TGTGCCAGCAGCTTAAATCGACAAAACACCGGGGAGCTGTTTTTT
CASSLNRQNTGELFF
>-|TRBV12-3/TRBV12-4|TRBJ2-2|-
TGTGCCAGCAGGCCAGGGTCACGAACCGGGGAGCTGTTTTTT
CASRPGSRTGELFF
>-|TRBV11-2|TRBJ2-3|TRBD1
TGTGCCAGCAGCTTAGATCTTGGGCGGGGACAGGGGGGTGGCGATACGCAGTATTTT
CASSLDLGRGQGGGDTQYF
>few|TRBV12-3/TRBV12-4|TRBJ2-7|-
TGTGCCAGCAGTTCCCGACACCTCTACGAGCAGTACTTC
CASSSRHLYEQYF
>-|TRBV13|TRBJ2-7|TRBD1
TGTGCCAGCAGCGTAGGGACAGGGGGCCGATACGAGCAGTACTTC
CASSVGTGGRYEQYF
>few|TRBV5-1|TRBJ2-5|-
TGCGCCAGCAGCTTCCGTGGGGGGGCCGGAGAGACCCAGTACTTC
CASSFRGGAGETQYF
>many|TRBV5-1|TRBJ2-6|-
TGCGCCAGCAGCTTACGCACAGGGTATGGGGCCAACGTCCTGACTTTC
CASSLRTGYGANVLTF
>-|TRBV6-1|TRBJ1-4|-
TGTGCCAGCAGCCCGGGACGGCGTAATGAAAAACTGTTTTTT
CASSPGRRNEKLFF
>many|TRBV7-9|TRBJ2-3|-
TGTGCCAGCAGCTCCCTCCTAGCGACAGATACGCAGTATTTT
CASSSLLATDTQYF
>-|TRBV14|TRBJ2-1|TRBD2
TGTGCCAGCAGCCCTAGCGGGAACTACAATGAGCAGTTCTTC
CASSPSGNYNEQFF
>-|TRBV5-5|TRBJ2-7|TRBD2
TGTGCCAGCAGCAGGCCCTCGGGACTAGCCCACGAGCAGTACTTC
CASSRPSGLAHEQYF
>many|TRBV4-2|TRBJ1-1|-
TGTGCCAGCAGCCACGAGAACACTGAAGCTTTCTTT
CASSHENTEAFF
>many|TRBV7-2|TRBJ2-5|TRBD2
TGTGCCAGCAGCTTAGCCGGACTAGGCGGGGCTCCCCAGTACTTC
CASSLAGLGGAPQYF
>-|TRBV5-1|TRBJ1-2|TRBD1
TGCGCCAGCAGCACAGGCCGGGGACAGGGAGGCTATGGCTACACCTTC
CASSTGRGQGGYGYTF
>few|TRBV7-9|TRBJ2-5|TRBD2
TGTGCCAGCAGCCTCCGGGACTACGAAGAGACCCAGTACTTC
CASSLRDYEETQYF
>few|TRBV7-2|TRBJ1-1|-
TGTGCCAGCAGGTCCCAGGGGATCGGTAACACTGAAGCTTTCTTT
CASRSQGIGNTEAFF
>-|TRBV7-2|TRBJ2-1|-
TGTGCCAGCAGCTTGCAATCGGGGAACAATGAGCAGTTCTTC
CASSLQSGNNEQFF
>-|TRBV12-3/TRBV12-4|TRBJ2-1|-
TGTGCCAGCAGCGCAAATTACGAGCAGTTCTTC
CASSANYEQFF
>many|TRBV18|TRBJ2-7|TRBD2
TGTGCCAGCTCACCCGGGGGGGGTAGCTCCTACGAGCAGTACTTC
CASSPGGGSSYEQYF
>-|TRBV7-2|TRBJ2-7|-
TGTGCCAGCAGCACCGGCCCCTCCTCAGAGCAGTACTTC
CASSTGPSSEQYF